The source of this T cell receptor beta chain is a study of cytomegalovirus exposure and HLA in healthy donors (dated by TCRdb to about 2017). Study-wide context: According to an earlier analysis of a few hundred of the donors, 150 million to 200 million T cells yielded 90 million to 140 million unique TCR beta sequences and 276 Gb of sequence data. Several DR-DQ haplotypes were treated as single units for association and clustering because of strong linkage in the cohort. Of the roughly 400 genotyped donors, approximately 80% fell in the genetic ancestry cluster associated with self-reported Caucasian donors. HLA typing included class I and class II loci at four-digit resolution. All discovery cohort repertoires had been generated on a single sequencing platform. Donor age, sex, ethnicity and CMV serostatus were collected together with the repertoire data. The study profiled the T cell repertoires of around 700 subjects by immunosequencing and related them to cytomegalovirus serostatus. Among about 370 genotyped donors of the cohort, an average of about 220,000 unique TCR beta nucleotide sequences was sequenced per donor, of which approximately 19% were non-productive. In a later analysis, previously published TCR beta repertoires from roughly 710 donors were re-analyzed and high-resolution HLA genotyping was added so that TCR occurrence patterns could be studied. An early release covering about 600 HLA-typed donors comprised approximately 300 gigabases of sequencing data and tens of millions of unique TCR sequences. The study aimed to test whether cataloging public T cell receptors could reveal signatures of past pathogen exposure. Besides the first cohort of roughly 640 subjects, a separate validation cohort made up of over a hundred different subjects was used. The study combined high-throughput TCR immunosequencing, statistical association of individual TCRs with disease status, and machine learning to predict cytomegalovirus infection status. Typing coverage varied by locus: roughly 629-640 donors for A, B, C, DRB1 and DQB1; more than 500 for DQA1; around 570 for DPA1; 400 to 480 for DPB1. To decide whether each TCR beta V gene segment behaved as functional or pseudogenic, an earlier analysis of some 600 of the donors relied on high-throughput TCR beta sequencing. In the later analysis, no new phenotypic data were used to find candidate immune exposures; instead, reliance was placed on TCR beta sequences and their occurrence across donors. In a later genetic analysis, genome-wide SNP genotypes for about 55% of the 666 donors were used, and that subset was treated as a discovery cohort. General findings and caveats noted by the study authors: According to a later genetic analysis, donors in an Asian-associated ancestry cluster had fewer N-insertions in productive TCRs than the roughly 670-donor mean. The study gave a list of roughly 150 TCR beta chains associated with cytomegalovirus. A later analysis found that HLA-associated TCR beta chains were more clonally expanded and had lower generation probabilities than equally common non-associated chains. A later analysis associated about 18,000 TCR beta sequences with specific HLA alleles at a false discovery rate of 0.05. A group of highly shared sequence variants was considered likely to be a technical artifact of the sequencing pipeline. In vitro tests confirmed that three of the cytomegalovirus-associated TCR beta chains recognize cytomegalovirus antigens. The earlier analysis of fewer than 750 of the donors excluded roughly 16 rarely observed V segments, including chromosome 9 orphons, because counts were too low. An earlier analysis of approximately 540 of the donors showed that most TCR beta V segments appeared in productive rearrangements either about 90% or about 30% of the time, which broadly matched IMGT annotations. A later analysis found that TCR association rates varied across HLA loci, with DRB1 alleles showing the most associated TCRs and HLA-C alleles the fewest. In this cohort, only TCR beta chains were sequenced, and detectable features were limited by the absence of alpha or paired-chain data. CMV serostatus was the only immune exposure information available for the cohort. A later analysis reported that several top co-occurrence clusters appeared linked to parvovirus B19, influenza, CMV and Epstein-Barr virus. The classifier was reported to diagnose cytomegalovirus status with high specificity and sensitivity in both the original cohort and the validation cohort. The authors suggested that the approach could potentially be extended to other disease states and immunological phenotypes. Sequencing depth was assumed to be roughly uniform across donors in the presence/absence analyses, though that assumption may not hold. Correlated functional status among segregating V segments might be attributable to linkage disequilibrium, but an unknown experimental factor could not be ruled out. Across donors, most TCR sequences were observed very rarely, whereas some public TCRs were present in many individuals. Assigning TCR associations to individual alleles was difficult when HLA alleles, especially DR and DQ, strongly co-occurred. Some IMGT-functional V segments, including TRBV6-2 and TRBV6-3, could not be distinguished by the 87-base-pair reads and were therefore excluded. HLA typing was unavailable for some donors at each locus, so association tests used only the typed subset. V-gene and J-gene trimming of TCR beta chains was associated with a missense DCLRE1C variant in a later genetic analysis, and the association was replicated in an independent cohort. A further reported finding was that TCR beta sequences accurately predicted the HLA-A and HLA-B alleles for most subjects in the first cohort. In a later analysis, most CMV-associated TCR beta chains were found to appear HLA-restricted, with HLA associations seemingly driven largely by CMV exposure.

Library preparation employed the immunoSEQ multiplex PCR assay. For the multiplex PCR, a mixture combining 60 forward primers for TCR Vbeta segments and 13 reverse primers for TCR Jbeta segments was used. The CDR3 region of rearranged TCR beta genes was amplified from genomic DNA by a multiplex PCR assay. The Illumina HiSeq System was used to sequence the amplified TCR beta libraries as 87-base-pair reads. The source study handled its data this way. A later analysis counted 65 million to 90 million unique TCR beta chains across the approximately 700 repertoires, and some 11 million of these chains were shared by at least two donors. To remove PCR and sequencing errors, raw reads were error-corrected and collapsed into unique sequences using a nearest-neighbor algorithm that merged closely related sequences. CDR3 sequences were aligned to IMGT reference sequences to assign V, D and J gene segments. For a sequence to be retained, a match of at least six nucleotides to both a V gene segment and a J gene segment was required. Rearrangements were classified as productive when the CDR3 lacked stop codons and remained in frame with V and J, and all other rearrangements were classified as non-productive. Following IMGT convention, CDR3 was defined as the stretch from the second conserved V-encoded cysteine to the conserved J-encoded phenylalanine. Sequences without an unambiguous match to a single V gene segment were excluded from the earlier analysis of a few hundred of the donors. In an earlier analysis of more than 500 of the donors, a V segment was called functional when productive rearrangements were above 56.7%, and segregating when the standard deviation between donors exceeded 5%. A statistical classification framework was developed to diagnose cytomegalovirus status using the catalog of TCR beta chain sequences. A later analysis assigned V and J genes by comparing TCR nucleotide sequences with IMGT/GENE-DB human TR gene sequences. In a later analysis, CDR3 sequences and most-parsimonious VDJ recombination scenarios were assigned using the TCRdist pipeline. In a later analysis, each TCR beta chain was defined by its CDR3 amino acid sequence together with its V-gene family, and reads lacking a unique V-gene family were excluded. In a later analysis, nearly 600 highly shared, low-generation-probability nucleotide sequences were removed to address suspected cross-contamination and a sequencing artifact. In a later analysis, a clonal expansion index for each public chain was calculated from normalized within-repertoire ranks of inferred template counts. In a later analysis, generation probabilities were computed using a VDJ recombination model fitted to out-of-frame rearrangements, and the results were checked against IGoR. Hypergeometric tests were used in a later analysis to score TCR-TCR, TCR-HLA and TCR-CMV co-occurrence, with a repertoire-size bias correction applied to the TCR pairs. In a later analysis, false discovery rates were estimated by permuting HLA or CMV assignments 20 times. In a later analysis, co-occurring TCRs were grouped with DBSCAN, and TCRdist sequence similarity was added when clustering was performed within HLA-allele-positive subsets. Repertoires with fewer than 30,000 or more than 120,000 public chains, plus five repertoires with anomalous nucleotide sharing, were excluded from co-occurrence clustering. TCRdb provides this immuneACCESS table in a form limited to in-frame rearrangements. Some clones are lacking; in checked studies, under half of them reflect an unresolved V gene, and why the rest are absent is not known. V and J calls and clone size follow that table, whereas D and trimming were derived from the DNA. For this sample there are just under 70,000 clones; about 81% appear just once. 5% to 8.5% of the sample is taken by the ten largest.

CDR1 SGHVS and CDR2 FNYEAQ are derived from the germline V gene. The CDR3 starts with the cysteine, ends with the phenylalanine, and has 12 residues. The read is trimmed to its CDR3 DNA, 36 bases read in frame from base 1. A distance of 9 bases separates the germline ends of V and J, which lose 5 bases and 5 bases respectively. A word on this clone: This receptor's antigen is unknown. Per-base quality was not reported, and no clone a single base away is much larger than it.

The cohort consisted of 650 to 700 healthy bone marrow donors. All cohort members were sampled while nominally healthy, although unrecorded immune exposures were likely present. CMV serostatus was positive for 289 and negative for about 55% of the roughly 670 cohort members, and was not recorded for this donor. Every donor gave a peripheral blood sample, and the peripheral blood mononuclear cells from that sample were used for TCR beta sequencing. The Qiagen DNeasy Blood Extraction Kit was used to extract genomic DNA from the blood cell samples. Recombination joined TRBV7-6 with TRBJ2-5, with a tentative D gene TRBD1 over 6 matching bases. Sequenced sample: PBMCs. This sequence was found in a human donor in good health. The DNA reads TGTGCCAGCAGCCCTCAGGGGGAGACCCAGTACTTC. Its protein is CASSPQGETQYF. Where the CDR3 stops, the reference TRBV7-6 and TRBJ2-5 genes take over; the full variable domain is GAGVSQSPRYKVTKRGQDVALRCDPISGHVSLYWYRQALGQGPEFLTYFNYEAQQDKSGLPNDRFSAERPEGSISTLTIQRTEQRDSAMYRCASSPQGETQYFGPGTRLLVL.